This is a list of T cell receptor beta chains from one sample in a study of CD8 T cells in Susac syndrome. TCRdb analysed the immunoSEQ multiplex PCR reads with MiXCR anew, one entry per CDR3 protein. The sample carries 150,000 to 190,000 distinct CDR3 sequences, 95% to 96% recorded once. Sequencing was performed on CD8+ T cells from PBMCs. These receptors were taken from a human donor with multiple sclerosis. The CDR3 runs from the conserved cysteine through the conserved F or W. The D gene is left open where the match is weak. Clone sizes are given selectively: once, few, many, or a class where the clone is expanded.

J gene: TRBJ1-4; D gene: .; V gene: TRBV13; clone size: once; CDR3 protein: CASSQRSAGKLFF; CDR3 DNA: TGTGCCAGCAGCCAGAGATCCGCGGGAAAACTGTTTTTT
J gene: TRBJ2-2; D gene: .; V gene: TRBV29-1; clone size: .; CDR3 protein: CSVSGVGGDRQTGELFF; CDR3 DNA: TGCAGCGTCTCCGGGGTAGGCGGGGATCGTCAGACCGGGGAGCTGTTTTTT
J gene: TRBJ1-5; D gene: .; V gene: TRBV12-3/TRBV12-4; clone size: .; CDR3 protein: CASSPGTGYGNQPQHF; CDR3 DNA: TGTGCCAGCAGCCCCGGAACAGGGTACGGCAATCAGCCCCAGCATTTT
J gene: TRBJ2-1; D gene: .; V gene: TRBV12-3/TRBV12-4; clone size: .; CDR3 protein: CASTTAIVGNEQFF; CDR3 DNA: TGTGCCAGCACCACCGCCATCGTAGGCAATGAGCAGTTCTTC
J gene: TRBJ2-4; D gene: TRBD2; V gene: TRBV20-1; clone size: .; CDR3 protein: CSAEREGVAKNIQYF; CDR3 DNA: TGCAGTGCTGAACGGGAGGGGGTAGCCAAAAACATTCAGTACTTC
J gene: TRBJ2-2; D gene: .; V gene: TRBV7-9; clone size: .; CDR3 protein: CASSLDRASNTGELFF; CDR3 DNA: TGTGCCAGCAGCTTAGACAGAGCCTCGAACACCGGGGAGCTGTTTTTT
J gene: TRBJ2-7; D gene: TRBD2; V gene: TRBV5-4; clone size: once; CDR3 protein: CASSWVPGTSNHEQYF; CDR3 DNA: TGTGCCAGCAGCTGGGTCCCGGGGACTAGCAACCACGAGCAGTACTTC
J gene: TRBJ1-2; D gene: TRBD1; V gene: TRBV29-1; clone size: .; CDR3 protein: CSVFDRGPLGGYTF; CDR3 DNA: TGCAGCGTGTTTGACAGGGGTCCCCTGGGGGGCTACACCTTC
J gene: TRBJ1-1; D gene: TRBD1; V gene: TRBV7-2; clone size: .; CDR3 protein: CASSYPGTGDEAFF; CDR3 DNA: TGTGCCAGCAGCTACCCCGGGACAGGGGATGAAGCTTTCTTT
J gene: TRBJ1-5; D gene: TRBD1; V gene: TRBV18; clone size: .; CDR3 protein: CASSQGQGGNQPQHF; CDR3 DNA: TGTGCCAGCTCACAGGGACAGGGCGGCAATCAGCCCCAGCATTTT
J gene: TRBJ1-1; D gene: .; V gene: TRBV30; clone size: .; CDR3 protein: CAWSENGPEAFF; CDR3 DNA: TGTGCCTGGAGTGAAAACGGCCCTGAAGCTTTCTTT
J gene: TRBJ2-7; D gene: .; V gene: TRBV29-1; clone size: .; CDR3 protein: CSVVLSSYEQYF; CDR3 DNA: TGCAGCGTTGTCCTTAGCTCCTACGAGCAGTACTTC
J gene: TRBJ2-5; D gene: .; V gene: TRBV20-1; clone size: .; CDR3 protein: CSARDRAEGETQYF; CDR3 DNA: TGCAGTGCTAGAGATAGGGCAGAGGGGGAGACCCAGTACTTC
J gene: TRBJ2-5; D gene: .; V gene: TRBV25-1; clone size: .; CDR3 protein: CASSVWGAGEETQYF; CDR3 DNA: TGTGCCAGCAGTGTATGGGGGGCGGGAGAAGAGACCCAGTACTTC
J gene: TRBJ1-2; D gene: .; V gene: TRBV29-1; clone size: .; CDR3 protein: CSGRKGYGYTF; CDR3 DNA: TGCAGCGGACGAAAAGGCTATGGCTACACCTTC
J gene: TRBJ2-1; D gene: TRBD2; V gene: TRBV20-1; clone size: .; CDR3 protein: CSARDDTSGHEQFF; CDR3 DNA: TGCAGTGCTAGAGACGATACTAGCGGCCATGAGCAGTTCTTC
J gene: TRBJ2-3; D gene: .; V gene: TRBV5-1; clone size: .; CDR3 protein: CASSLALARGLIDTQYF; CDR3 DNA: TGCGCCAGCAGCTTGGCCTTAGCGAGGGGGTTGATAGATACGCAGTATTTT
J gene: TRBJ2-3; D gene: TRBD2; V gene: TRBV6-1; clone size: .; CDR3 protein: CASSEPPGLAGGSDTQYF; CDR3 DNA: TGTGCCAGCAGTGAACCACCGGGACTAGCGGGGGGTTCAGATACGCAGTATTTT
J gene: TRBJ2-5; D gene: TRBD2; V gene: TRBV3-1; clone size: .; CDR3 protein: CASSQGLTSAETQYF; CDR3 DNA: TGTGCCAGCAGCCAAGGGCTCACTAGCGCGGAGACCCAGTACTTC
J gene: TRBJ1-5; D gene: .; V gene: TRBV12-3/TRBV12-4; clone size: .; CDR3 protein: CASSDSPTGRSNQPQHF; CDR3 DNA: TGTGCCAGCAGTGACTCTCCCACAGGCCGGAGCAATCAGCCCCAGCATTTT
J gene: TRBJ2-3; D gene: .; V gene: TRBV2; clone size: .; CDR3 protein: CASLQDTQYF; CDR3 DNA: TGTGCCAGCTTACAAGATACGCAGTATTTT
J gene: TRBJ1-4; D gene: TRBD1; V gene: TRBV13; clone size: .; CDR3 protein: CASSFRQGGEKLFF; CDR3 DNA: TGTGCCAGCAGCTTCCGACAGGGTGGTGAAAAACTGTTTTTT
J gene: TRBJ2-2; D gene: TRBD2; V gene: TRBV9; clone size: .; CDR3 protein: CASSHTLAGGPRELFF; CDR3 DNA: TGTGCCAGCAGCCATACTCTAGCGGGGGGGCCCCGGGAGCTGTTTTTT